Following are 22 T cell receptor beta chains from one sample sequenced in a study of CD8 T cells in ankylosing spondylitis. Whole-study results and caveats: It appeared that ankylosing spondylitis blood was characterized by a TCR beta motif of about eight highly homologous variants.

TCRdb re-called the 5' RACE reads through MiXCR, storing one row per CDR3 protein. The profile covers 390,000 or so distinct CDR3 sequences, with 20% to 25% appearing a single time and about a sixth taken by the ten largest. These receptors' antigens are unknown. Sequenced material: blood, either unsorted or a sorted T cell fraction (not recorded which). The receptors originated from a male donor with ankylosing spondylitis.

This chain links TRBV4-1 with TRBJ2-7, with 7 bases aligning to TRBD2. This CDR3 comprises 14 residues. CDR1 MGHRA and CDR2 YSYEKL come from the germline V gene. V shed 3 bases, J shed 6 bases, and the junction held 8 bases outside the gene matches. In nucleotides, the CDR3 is TGCGCCAGCAGCCACGGGGGGAGGACCGCCGAGCAGTACTTC. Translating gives CASSHGGRTAEQYF.

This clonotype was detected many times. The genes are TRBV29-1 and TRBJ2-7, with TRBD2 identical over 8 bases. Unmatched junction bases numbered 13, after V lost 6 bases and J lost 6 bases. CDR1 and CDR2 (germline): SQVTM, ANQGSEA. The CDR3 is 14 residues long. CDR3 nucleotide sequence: TGCAGCGTCGTAGACAGCGGGAGTCAAGGCGAGCAGTACTTC. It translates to CSVVDSGSQGEQYF.

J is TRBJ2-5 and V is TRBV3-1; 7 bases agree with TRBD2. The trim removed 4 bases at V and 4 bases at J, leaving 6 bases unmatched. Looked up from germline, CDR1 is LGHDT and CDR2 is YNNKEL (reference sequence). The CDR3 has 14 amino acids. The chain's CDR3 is CASSPLSGGETQYF. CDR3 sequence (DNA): TGTGCCAGCAGCCCGCTGTCGGGAGGAGAGACCCAGTACTTC.

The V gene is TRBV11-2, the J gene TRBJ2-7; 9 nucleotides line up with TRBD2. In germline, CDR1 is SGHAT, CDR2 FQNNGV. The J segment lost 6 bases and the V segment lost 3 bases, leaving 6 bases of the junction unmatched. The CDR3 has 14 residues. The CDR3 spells CASSFVAGVIEQYF. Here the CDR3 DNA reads TGTGCCAGCAGCTTTGTAGCGGGAGTCATCGAGCAGTACTTC.

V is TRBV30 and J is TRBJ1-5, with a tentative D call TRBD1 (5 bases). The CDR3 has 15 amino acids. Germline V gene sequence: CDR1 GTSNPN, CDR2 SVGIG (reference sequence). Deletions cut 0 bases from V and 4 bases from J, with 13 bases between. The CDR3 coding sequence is TGTGCCTGGAGTGTTCAGTCAGGGCGAAATCAGCCCCAGCATTTT. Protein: CAWSVQSGRNQPQHF.

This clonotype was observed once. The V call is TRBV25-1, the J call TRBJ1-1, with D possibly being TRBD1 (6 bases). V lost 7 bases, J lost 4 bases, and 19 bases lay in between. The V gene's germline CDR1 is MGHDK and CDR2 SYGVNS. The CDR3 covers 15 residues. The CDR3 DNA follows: TGTGCCAGCACCGAGGGGGAGGGCTTGGGCACTGAAGCTTTCTTT. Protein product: CASTEGEGLGTEAFF.

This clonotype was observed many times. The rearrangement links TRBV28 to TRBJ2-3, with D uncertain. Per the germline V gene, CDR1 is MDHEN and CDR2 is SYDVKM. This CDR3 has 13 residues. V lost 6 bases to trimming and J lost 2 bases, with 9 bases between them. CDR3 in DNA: TGTGCCAGCAGCACCCCCGACACAGATACGCAGTATTTT. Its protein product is CASSTPDTDTQYF.

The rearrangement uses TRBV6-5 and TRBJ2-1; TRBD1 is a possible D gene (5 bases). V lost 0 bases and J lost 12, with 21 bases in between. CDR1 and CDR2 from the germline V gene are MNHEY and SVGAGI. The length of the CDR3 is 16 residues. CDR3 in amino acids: CASSYSGNRLGLRQFF. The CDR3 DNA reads TGTGCCAGCAGTTACTCAGGAAACAGGTTGGGGCTACGGCAGTTCTTC.

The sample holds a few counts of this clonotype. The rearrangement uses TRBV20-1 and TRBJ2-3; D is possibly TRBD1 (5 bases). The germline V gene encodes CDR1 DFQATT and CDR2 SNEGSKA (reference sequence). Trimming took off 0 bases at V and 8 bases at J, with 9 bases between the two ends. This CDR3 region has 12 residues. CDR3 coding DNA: TGCAGTGCTAGAGATGGGGCTGGTACGCAGTATTTT. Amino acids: CSARDGAGTQYF.

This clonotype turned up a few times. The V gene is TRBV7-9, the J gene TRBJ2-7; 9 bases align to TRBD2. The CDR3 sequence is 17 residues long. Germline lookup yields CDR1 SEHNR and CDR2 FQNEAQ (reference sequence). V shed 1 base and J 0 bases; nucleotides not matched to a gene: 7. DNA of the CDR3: TGTGCCAGCAGCTTAGTGTCGCTAGCGGGGACCTCCTACGAGCAGTACTTC. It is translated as CASSLVSLAGTSYEQYF. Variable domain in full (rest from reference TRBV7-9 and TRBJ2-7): DTGVSQNPRHKITKRGQNVTFRCDPISEHNRLYWYRQTLGQGPEFLTYFQNEAQLEKSRLLSDRFSAERPKGSFSTLEIQRTEQGDSAMYLCASSLVSLAGTSYEQYFGPGTRLTVT.

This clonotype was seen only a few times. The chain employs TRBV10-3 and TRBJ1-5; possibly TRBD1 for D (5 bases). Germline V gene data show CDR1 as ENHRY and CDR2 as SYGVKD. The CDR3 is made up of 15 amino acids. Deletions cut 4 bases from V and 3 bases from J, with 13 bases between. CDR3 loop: CAISAEQATNQPQHF. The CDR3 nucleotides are TGTGCCATCAGTGCTGAACAGGCTACCAATCAGCCCCAGCATTTT.

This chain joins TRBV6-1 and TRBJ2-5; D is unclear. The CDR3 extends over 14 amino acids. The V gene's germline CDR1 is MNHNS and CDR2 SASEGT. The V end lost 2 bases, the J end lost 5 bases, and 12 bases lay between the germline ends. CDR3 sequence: CASSERRNGETQYF. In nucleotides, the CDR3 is TGTGCCAGCAGTGAAAGAAGAAATGGGGAGACCCAGTACTTC.

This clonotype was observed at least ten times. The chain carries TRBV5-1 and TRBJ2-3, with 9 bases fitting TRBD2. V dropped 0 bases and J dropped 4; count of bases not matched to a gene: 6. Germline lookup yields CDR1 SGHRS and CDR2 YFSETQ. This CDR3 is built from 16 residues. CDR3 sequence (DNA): TGCGCCAGCAGCTTGGATCTGCGGGAGGGCGCAGATACGCAGTATTTT. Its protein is CASSLDLREGADTQYF.

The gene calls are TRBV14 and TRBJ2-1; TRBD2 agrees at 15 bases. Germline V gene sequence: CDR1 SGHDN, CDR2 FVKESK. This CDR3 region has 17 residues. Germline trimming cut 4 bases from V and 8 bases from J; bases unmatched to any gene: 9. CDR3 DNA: TGTGCCAGCAGCCGGGTTATTGGACTAGCGGGAGGGGATGAGCAGTTCTTC. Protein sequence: CASSRVIGLAGGDEQFF. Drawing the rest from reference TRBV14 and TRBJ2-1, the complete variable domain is EAGVTQFPSHSVIEKGQTVTLRCDPISGHDNLYWYRRVMGKEIKFLLHFVKESKQDESGMPNNRFLAERTGGTYSTLKVQPAELEDSGVYFCASSRVIGLAGGDEQFFGPGTRLTVL.

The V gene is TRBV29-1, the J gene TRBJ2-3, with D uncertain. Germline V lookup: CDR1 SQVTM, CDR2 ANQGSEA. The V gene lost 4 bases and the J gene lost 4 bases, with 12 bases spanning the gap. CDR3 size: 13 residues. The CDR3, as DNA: TGCAGCGTTGGCTTTATCCAGGCAGATACGCAGTATTTT. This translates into CSVGFIQADTQYF.

CDR3 sequence reads: CASRDRDPETQYF. In DNA, the CDR3 is TGTGCCAGCAGGGACCGGGATCCAGAGACCCAGTACTTC. The genes are TRBV6-6 and TRBJ2-5; a weak D match, TRBD2 (5 bases). There are 13 residues in the CDR3. V was shortened by 6 bases and J by 4 bases, with 12 bases between the two germline ends. Germline V gives CDR1 MNHNY, CDR2 SVGAGI (reference sequence).

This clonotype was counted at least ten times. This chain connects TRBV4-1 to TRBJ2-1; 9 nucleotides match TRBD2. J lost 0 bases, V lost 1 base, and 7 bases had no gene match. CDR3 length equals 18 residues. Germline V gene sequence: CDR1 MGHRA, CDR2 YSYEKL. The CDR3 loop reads CASSQVAGAAGSYNEQFF. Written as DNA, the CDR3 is TGCGCCAGCAGCCAAGTAGCGGGAGCCGCCGGCTCCTACAATGAGCAGTTCTTC.

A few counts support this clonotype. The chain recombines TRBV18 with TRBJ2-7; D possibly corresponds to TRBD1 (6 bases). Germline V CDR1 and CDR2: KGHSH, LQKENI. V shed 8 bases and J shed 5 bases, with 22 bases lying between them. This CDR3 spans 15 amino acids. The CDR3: CASAGEQGSVNEQYF. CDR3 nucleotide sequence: TGTGCCAGCGCAGGAGAACAGGGTTCGGTGAACGAGCAGTACTTC.

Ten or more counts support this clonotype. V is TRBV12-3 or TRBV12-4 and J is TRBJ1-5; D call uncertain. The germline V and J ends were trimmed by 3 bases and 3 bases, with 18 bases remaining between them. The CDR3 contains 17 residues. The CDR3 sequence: CASSFRGEKRHNQPQHF. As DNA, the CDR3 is TGTGCCAGCAGTTTTCGCGGGGAAAAGAGGCACAATCAGCCCCAGCATTTT.

CDR3 coding DNA: TGTGCCAGCAGTTTAGGAGGACAGCTCTATGGCTACACCTTC. Protein product: CASSLGGQLYGYTF. This sequence joins TRBV28 and TRBJ1-2; D may be TRBD1 (6 bases). V lost 2 bases to trimming and J lost 4 bases, with 11 bases between them. Germline loops: CDR1 MDHEN, CDR2 SYDVKM. This CDR3 has 14 amino acids.

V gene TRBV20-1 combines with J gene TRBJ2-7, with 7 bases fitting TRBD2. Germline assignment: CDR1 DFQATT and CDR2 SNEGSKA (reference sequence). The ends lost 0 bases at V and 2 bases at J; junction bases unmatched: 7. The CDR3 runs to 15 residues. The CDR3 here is CSARDQERGTYEQYF. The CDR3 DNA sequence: TGCAGTGCTAGAGATCAGGAGCGGGGAACCTACGAGCAGTACTTC.

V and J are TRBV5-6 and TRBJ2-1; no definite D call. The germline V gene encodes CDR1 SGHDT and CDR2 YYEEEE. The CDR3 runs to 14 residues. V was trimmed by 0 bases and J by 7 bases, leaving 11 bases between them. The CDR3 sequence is CASSLVAGWNEQFF. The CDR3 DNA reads TGTGCCAGCAGCTTGGTGGCAGGATGGAATGAGCAGTTCTTC. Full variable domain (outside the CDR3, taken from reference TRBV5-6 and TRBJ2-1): DAGVTQSPTHLIKTRGQQVTLRCSPKSGHDTVSWYQQALGQGPQFIFQYYEEEERQRGNFPDRFSGHQFPNYSSELNVNALLLGDSALYLCASSLVAGWNEQFFGPGTRLTVL.